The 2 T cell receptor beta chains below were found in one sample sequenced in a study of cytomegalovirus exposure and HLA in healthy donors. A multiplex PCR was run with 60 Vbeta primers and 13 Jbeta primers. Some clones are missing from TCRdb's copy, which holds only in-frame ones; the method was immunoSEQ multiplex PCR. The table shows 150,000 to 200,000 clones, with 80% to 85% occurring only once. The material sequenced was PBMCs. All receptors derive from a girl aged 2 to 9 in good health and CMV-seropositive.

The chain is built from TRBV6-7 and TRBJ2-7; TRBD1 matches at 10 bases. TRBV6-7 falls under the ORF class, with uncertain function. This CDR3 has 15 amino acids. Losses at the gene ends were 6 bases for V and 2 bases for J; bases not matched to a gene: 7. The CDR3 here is CASSHRDRGPYEQYF. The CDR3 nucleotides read TGTGCCAGCAGCCACAGGGACAGGGGCCCCTACGAGCAGTACTTC.

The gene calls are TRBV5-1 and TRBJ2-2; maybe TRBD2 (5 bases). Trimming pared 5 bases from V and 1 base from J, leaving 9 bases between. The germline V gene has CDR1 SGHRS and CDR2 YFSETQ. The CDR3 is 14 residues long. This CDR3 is CASRTSGNTGELFF. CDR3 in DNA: TGCGCCAGCAGAACCAGCGGGAACACCGGGGAGCTGTTTTTT.